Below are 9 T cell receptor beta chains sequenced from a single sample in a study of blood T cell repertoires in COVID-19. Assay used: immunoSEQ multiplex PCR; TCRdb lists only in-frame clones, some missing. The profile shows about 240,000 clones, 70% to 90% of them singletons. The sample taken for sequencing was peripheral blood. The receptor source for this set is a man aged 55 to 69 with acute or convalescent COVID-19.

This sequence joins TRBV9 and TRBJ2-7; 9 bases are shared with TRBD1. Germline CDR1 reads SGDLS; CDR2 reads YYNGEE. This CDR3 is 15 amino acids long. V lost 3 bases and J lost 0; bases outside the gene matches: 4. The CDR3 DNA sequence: TGTGCCAGCAGCGAAGGGACAGGGATCTCCTACGAGCAGTACTTC. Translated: CASSEGTGISYEQYF.

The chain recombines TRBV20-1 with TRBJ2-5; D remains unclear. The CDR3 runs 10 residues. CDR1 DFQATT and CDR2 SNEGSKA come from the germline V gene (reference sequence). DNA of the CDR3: TGCAGCCCCGCTCGGGAGACCCAGTACTTC. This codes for CSPARETQYF.

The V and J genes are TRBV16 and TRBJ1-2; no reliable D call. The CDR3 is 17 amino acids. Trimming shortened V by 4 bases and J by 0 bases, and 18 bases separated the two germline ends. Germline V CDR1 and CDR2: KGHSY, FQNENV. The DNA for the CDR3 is TGTGCCAGCAGCCGCTCGAGGTACGGGAGCACTAACTATGGCTACACCTTC. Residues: CASSRSRYGSTNYGYTF.

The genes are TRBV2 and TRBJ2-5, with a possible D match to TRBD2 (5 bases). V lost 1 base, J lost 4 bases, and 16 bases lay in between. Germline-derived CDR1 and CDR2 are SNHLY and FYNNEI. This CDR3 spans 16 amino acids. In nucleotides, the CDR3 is TGTGCCAGCAGTGAAGGAGACTACCTAGGTCGAGAGACCCAGTACTTC. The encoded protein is CASSEGDYLGRETQYF.

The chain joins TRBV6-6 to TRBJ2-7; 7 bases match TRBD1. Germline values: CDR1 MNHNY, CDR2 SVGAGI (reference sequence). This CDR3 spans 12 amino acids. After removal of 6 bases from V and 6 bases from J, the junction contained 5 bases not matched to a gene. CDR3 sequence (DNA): TGTGCCAGCAGCTTGACAGGGATCGAGCAGTACTTC. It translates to CASSLTGIEQYF.

The CDR3 sequence is CASSGTSGGSYEQYF. The CDR3 bases are TGTGCCAGCTCGGGAACTAGCGGGGGCTCCTACGAGCAGTACTTC. V is TRBV18 and J is TRBJ2-7; 11 bases align to TRBD2. The V gene end was trimmed by 6 bases and the J gene end by 0 bases; junction bases not matched to a gene: 4. The CDR3 length is 15 residues. Germline V gene data show CDR1 as KGHSH and CDR2 as LQKENI.

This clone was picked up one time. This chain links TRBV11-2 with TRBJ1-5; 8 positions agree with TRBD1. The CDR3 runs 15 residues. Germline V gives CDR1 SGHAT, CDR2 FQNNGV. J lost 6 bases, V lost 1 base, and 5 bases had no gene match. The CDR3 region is CASSLVTGVSQPQHF. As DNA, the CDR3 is TGTGCCAGCAGCTTAGTGACAGGGGTGAGTCAGCCCCAGCATTTT. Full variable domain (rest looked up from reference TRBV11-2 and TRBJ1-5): EAGVAQSPRYKIIEKRQSVAFWCNPISGHATLYWYQQILGQGPKLLIQFQNNGVVDDSQLPKDRFSAERLKGVDSTLKIQPAKLEDSAVYLCASSLVTGVSQPQHFGDGTRLSIL.

This CDR3 is CASSTGTRVPKQETQYF. For the CDR3, the DNA is TGTGCCAGCAGTACCGGGACTAGGGTGCCAAAGCAAGAGACCCAGTACTTC. This rearrangement joins TRBV2 to TRBJ2-5; 8 bases match TRBD2. There are 17 residues in the CDR3. Trimming took 5 bases from V and 2 from J; bases not matched to a gene: 13. Germline V gene sequence: CDR1 SNHLY, CDR2 FYNNEI.

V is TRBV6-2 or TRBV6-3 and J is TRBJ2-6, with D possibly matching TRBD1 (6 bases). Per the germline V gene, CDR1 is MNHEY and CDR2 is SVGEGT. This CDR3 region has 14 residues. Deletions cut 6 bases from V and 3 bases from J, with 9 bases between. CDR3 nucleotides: TGTGCCAGCAGCGACAGGATTGGGGCCAACGTCCTGACTTTC. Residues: CASSDRIGANVLTF.